This is a list of T cell receptor beta chains from one sample in a study of a mutant IDH1 vaccine in newly diagnosed glioma. Their antigen targets remain unknown. Libraries were prepared by immunoSEQ multiplex PCR; TCRdb keeps only in-frame clonotypes and omits some of them. Of fewer than 40,000 clones listed, 90% are singletons. The material sequenced was PBMCs, taken from a glioma patient whose treatment included an IDH1 peptide vaccine. The receptors derive from a middle-aged woman with glioma. Both conserved end residues are part of each CDR3. The D gene is left open where the match is weak. Size is omitted from some rows. Given values are once, few, many or a class for expanded clones.

d_call	clone_size	cdr3_length	v_call	j_call	cdr3_nt	cdr3_aa
TRBD1	-	15	TRBV6-1	TRBJ1-5	TGTGCCAGCAGGGGACAGGATTCAAGCAATCAGCCCCAGCATTTT	CASRGQDSSNQPQHF
-	-	15	TRBV2	TRBJ2-1	TGTGCCAGCAGTGAAGATAGGGCAGGGGCCCATGAGCAGTTCTTC	CASSEDRAGAHEQFF
-	-	13	TRBV7-9	TRBJ2-7	TGTGCCAGCAGTAACTATCCCGGGTACGAGCAGTACTTC	CASSNYPGYEQYF
TRBD2	medium-sized	13	TRBV2	TRBJ2-7	TGTGCCAGCAGTGGGGGGGGTCCCTACGAGCAGTACTTC	CASSGGGPYEQYF
-	-	14	TRBV7-2	TRBJ2-1	TGTGCCAGCAGCAAGAGGGTAGCGGTCAATGAGCAGTTCTTC	CASSKRVAVNEQFF
TRBD1	once	13	TRBV29-1	TRBJ1-2	TGCAGCGTACAGGGGGCGTTTGGACTTGGCTACACCTTC	CSVQGAFGLGYTF
TRBD1	-	14	TRBV18	TRBJ1-2	TGTGCCAGCTCACCGACAGGGACTAACTATGGCTACACCTTC	CASSPTGTNYGYTF
TRBD2	-	15	TRBV7-9	TRBJ2-7	TGTGCCAGCAGCTGGGACGGGAGGAGCTCCTACGAGCAGTACTTC	CASSWDGRSSYEQYF
-	-	14	TRBV2	TRBJ1-4	TGTGCCAGCAGGAGGGCTTCAACTAATGAAAAACTGTTTTTT	CASRRASTNEKLFF
-	-	15	TRBV10-3	TRBJ1-5	TGTGCCATCAGTGAGCAGGGGAAAAGCAATCAGCCCCAGCATTTT	CAISEQGKSNQPQHF
-	-	13	TRBV6-5	TRBJ2-7	TGTGCCAGCAGTTACTCGAGGGTAGACGAGCAGTACTTC	CASSYSRVDEQYF
-	-	11	TRBV20-1	TRBJ1-3	TGCAGTGCCAGAACAGGGAACACCATATATTTT	CSARTGNTIYF
-	-	14	TRBV27	TRBJ2-6	TGTGCCAGCAGTTTAAGGTCTGGTGTGCTCGTCCTGACTTTC	CASSLRSGVLVLTF
-	-	13	TRBV11-3	TRBJ1-1	TGTGCCAGCAGCATGGGACAGAACACTGAAGCTTTCTTT	CASSMGQNTEAFF
-	-	14	TRBV28	TRBJ1-1	TGTGCCAGCAATATCATCCATCGGAAGACTGAAGCTTTCTTT	CASNIIHRKTEAFF
TRBD1	-	13	TRBV18	TRBJ1-1	TGTGCCAGCTCTGACGACAGGGGCACTGAAGCTTTCTTT	CASSDDRGTEAFF
-	-	14	TRBV10-2	TRBJ2-7	TGCGCCAGCACCTCCGGGCCGGGGAGGTACGAGCAGTACTTC	CASTSGPGRYEQYF
TRBD1	-	15	TRBV19	TRBJ1-1	TGTGCCAGTAGTAGTCCGGGACAGGAGAACACTGAAGCTTTCTTT	CASSSPGQENTEAFF
-	-	13	TRBV2	TRBJ1-1	TGTGCCAGTACAGACAATCTTAACACTGAAGCTTTCTTT	CASTDNLNTEAFF
-	-	13	TRBV25-1	TRBJ1-2	TGTGCCAGCAGGGGGGAGGTTACAAGAGGCTACACCTTC	CASRGEVTRGYTF
-	-	14	TRBV27	TRBJ2-7	TGTGCCAGCAGAGTCTGGGCTAGCGCCTACGAGCAGTACTTC	CASRVWASAYEQYF
TRBD2	-	13	TRBV4-1	TRBJ2-4	TGCGCCAGCGGGGGAGGGAGTCAAAACATTCAGTACTTC	CASGGGSQNIQYF
-	once	15	TRBV19	TRBJ1-5	TGTGCCAGTAGCCGACGACGGGAGAGCAATCAGCCCCAGCATTTT	CASSRRRESNQPQHF
-	-	13	TRBV30	TRBJ1-5	TGTGCCTGGAGTGTCACGGGGCCGCAGCCCCAGCATTTT	CAWSVTGPQPQHF
TRBD2	-	15	TRBV4-2	TRBJ2-1	TGTGCCAGCAGCCACGGACTAGCAGTCTACAATGAGCAGTTCTTC	CASSHGLAVYNEQFF
-	few	16	TRBV14	TRBJ2-5	TGTGCCAGCAGCCTACTTAGGGGAGCGGTAGGAGAGACCCAGTACTTC	CASSLLRGAVGETQYF
-	-	15	TRBV29-1	TRBJ2-7	TGCAGCGTTCCGAAAACAAAGACTAGCTCCTACGAGCAGTACTTC	CSVPKTKTSSYEQYF
-	-	15	TRBV7-9	TRBJ1-6	TGTGCCAGCAGCTCCGAGCCAATTTATAATTCACCCCTCCACTTT	CASSSEPIYNSPLHF
-	-	14	TRBV5-1	TRBJ1-1	TGCGCCAGCAGCGCCCTAGGAATGGACACTGAAGCTTTCTTT	CASSALGMDTEAFF
-	-	15	TRBV19	TRBJ1-5	TGTGCCAGTAGTATAGCACCAAACGTAAATCAGCCCCAGCATTTT	CASSIAPNVNQPQHF
-	-	15	TRBV7-9	TRBJ2-2	TGTGCCAGCAGCCTAGGAGGGGAGGTCACCGGGGAGCTGTTTTTT	CASSLGGEVTGELFF
TRBD1	-	13	TRBV5-1	TRBJ2-7	TGCGCCAGCAGAGGGACAGTAGCTTACGAGCAGTACTTC	CASRGTVAYEQYF
-	-	17	TRBV4-1	TRBJ1-3	TGCGCCAGCAGCCCCCTTCGTACCAGCGACTCTGGAAACACCATATATTTT	CASSPLRTSDSGNTIYF
TRBD1	-	16	TRBV11-2	TRBJ1-2	TGTGCCAGCAGCCCCACAGGGGCCCGACAAGGCTATGGCTACACCTTC	CASSPTGARQGYGYTF
TRBD1	once	15	TRBV5-1	TRBJ2-7	TGCGCCAGCAGCCCCTCCGGGACAGGGTTGGACGAGCAGTACTTC	CASSPSGTGLDEQYF
TRBD1	-	15	TRBV6-5	TRBJ2-4	TGTGCCAGCAGTTACACCGGACAGGGTGGGGACATTCAGTACTTC	CASSYTGQGGDIQYF
TRBD1	-	14	TRBV7-8	TRBJ2-7	TGTGCCAGCAGCCCCGGGACAGGGATCCACGAGCAGTACTTC	CASSPGTGIHEQYF
-	-	15	TRBV11-2	TRBJ2-2	TGTGCCAGCAGCTTACGCCTGATGAACACCGGGGAGCTGTTTTTT	CASSLRLMNTGELFF
TRBD2	-	18	TRBV5-1	TRBJ2-7	TGCGCCAGCAGCTTGGCCTCAGCGGGAGGGTCCTTTACCTACGAGCAGTACTTC	CASSLASAGGSFTYEQYF
-	-	15	TRBV7-2	TRBJ1-5	TGTGCCAGCAGCTTAGAGGGGGGGAGCGCTCAGCCCCAGCATTTT	CASSLEGGSAQPQHF
TRBD1	-	18	TRBV15	TRBJ2-2	TGTGCCACCAGCAGTCTCACTCTACGGGGACAGGGGACCGGGGAGCTGTTTTTT	CATSSLTLRGQGTGELFF
-	once	12	TRBV29-1	TRBJ1-1	TGCAGCGTTTTCACCGGGACACTTGAAGCTTTCTTT	CSVFTGTLEAFF
-	-	13	TRBV5-1	TRBJ1-1	TGCGCCAGCAGCCGAACCTTGAACACTGAAGCTTTCTTT	CASSRTLNTEAFF
TRBD1	-	15	TRBV9	TRBJ2-1	TGTGCCAGCAGCGTAGAAGGGGGCTCATACAATGAGCAGTTCTTC	CASSVEGGSYNEQFF
-	-	15	TRBV4-3	TRBJ2-5	TGCGCCAGCAGCCAAGATTGGGGGAACCAAGAGACCCAGTACTTC	CASSQDWGNQETQYF